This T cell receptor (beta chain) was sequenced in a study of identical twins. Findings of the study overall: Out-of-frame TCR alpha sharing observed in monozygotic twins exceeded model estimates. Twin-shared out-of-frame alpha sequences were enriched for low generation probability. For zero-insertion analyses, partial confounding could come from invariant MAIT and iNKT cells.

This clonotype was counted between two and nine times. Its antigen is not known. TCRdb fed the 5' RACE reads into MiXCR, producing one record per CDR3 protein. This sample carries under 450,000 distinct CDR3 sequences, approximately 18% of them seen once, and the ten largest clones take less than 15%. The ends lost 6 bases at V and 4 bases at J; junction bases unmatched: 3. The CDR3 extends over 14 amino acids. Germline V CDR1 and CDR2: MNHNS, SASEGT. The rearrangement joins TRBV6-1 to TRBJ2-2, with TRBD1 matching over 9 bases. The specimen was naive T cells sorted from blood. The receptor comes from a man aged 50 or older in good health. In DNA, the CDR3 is TGTGCCAGCAGGACAGGGGGGACCACCGGGGAGCTGTTTTTT. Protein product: CASRTGGTTGELFF.